Detailed here is one TCR beta chain. Antigen unknown. These data come from a study of cytotoxic CD8 clonotypes in ibrutinib-treated CLL. Study information: Investigators reported about 24 partial and 2 complete responses; after median approximately 74 months, approximately 15 patients remained remitted and some twelve progressed. Points from the study as a whole: Baseline values of clonality outstripped age-matched healthy donors and followed circulating CD8+ T-cell counts.

TCRdb keeps only in-frame clones here, not all; method: immunoSEQ multiplex PCR. The sample has hundreds of thousands of clones, 80% seen once; the top ten hold more than 6%. This CDR3 has 14 residues. Germline values: CDR1 SNHLY, CDR2 FYNNEI. With 6 bases removed from V and 0 bases from J, the gap between germline ends came to 9 bases. V and J are TRBV2 and TRBJ1-3; D gene ambiguous. The sequencing here drew on PBMCs, taken before ibrutinib treatment. The TCR originated in a human donor with chronic lymphocytic leukemia. The CDR3: CASRLDASGNTIYF. In DNA form, the CDR3 reads TGTGCCAGCAGATTAGACGCCTCTGGAAACACCATATATTTT.